These 32 T cell receptor beta chains came from one sample sequenced in a study of blood T cell repertoires in COVID-19. The repertoire was sequenced with immunoSEQ multiplex PCR; TCRdb's copy has only in-frame clones and lacks some. Of approximately 270,000 clones listed, approximately 89% are singletons. The sample taken for sequencing was peripheral blood. All receptors derive from a man in his forties with active or convalescent COVID-19.

This rearrangement joins TRBV5-1 to TRBJ1-1; 8 nucleotides agree with TRBD1. This CDR3 is 15 amino acids long. Germline CDR1 reads SGHRS; CDR2 reads YFSETQ. The junction had 9 bases not matched to a gene; V was cut back by 4 bases and J by 4 bases. The CDR3 nucleotides read TGCGCCAGCAGCCCGCCGACAGGGGAAGGCACTGAAGCTTTCTTT. Its protein product is CASSPPTGEGTEAFF.

Here the CDR3 reads CASSPILAGGPSLNEQFF. In DNA form, the CDR3 reads TGTGCCAGCAGCCCTATACTAGCGGGAGGGCCATCTCTCAATGAGCAGTTCTTC. The rearrangement uses TRBV9 and TRBJ2-1; 13 bases match TRBD2. Looked up from germline, CDR1 is SGDLS and CDR2 is YYNGEE. The V gene end was trimmed by 4 bases and the J gene end by 6 bases; junction bases not matched to a gene: 13. The CDR3 contains 18 residues.

This chain connects TRBV6-5 to TRBJ2-7, with 9 bases fitting TRBD1. The CDR3 runs 14 residues. With V trimmed by 5 bases and J by 3 bases, 5 bases remained unmatched. Per the germline V gene, CDR1 is MNHEY and CDR2 is SVGAGI. In DNA form, the CDR3 reads TGTGCCAGCAGTCGGGGGACAGGGAGCTACGAGCAGTACTTC. It encodes CASSRGTGSYEQYF.

This chain connects TRBV12-3 or TRBV12-4 to TRBJ2-5; TRBD1 agrees at 8 bases. J gave up 5 bases and V 4 bases, and 3 bases lay outside the gene matches. This CDR3 has 13 amino acids. The CDR3 sequence: CASSSDRVETQYF. CDR3 DNA: TGTGCCAGCAGTTCGGACAGGGTGGAGACCCAGTACTTC.

This clone appeared a single time. This sequence joins TRBV7-9 and TRBJ2-7; D not resolved. V lost 4 bases and J 2 bases, leaving 9 bases between the germline ends. The CDR3 loop spans 13 amino acids. Germline CDR1 and CDR2: SEHNR and FQNEAQ (reference sequence). CDR3 residues: CASSSLGPYEQYF. CDR3 DNA: TGTGCCAGCAGCTCCCTGGGCCCCTACGAGCAGTACTTC.

The chain joins TRBV27 to TRBJ2-2, with D possibly TRBD2 on 5 matching bases. CDR3 length: 14 residues. The V gene lost 7 bases and the J gene lost 1 base, with 10 bases spanning the gap. Germline V gene lookup returns CDR1 MNHEY and CDR2 SMNVEV (reference sequence). CDR3 loop: CASIAGGNTGELFF. The CDR3 nucleotides are TGTGCCAGCATCGCGGGTGGGAACACCGGGGAGCTGTTTTTT.

This sequence joins TRBV10-2 and TRBJ2-5; possibly TRBD2 for D (6 bases). CDR3 length: 11 residues. Trimming shortened V by 11 bases and J by 6 bases, and 13 bases separated the two germline ends. CDR1 and CDR2 from the germline V gene are WSHSY and SAAADI. In nucleotides, the CDR3 is TGCGCCTCTCGGGACTTTCAGACCCAGTACTTC. Residues: CASRDFQTQYF.

The chain is built from TRBV6-5 and TRBJ2-1, with a tentative D call TRBD2 (6 bases). V shed 5 bases and J shed 4 bases, with 15 bases lying between them. Germline assignment: CDR1 MNHEY and CDR2 SVGAGI. The CDR3 consists of 15 residues. The CDR3 DNA reads TGTGCCAGCAGTCCCTTCGCGGGGCCTTACAATGAGCAGTTCTTC. The encoded protein is CASSPFAGPYNEQFF.

The chain is built from TRBV7-9 and TRBJ2-5, with D unresolved. V lost 3 bases and J lost 4, with 12 bases in between. This CDR3 has 14 amino acids. Germline loops: CDR1 SEHNR, CDR2 FQNEAQ (reference sequence). DNA of the CDR3: TGTGCCAGCAGCTTTGACTCACTCTTAGAGACCCAGTACTTC. Its protein is CASSFDSLLETQYF.

The chain employs TRBV6-5 and TRBJ1-2, with TRBD1 identical over 7 bases. The V segment lost 7 bases and the J segment 10 bases; nucleotides outside the gene matches: 6. CDR3 length: 11 amino acids. The germline CDR1 and CDR2 sequences are MNHEY and SVGAGI. The CDR3 coding sequence is TGTGCCAGCAAAGAGGGGGCAGACTACACCTTC. It codes for CASKEGADYTF.

This rearrangement joins TRBV19 to TRBJ1-2, with TRBD1 identical over 7 bases. There are 12 residues in the CDR3. Germline CDR1 reads LNHDA; CDR2 reads SQIVND (reference sequence). J gave up 3 bases and V 7 bases, and 2 bases lay outside the gene matches. Written as DNA, the CDR3 is TGTGCCAGTACAACAGGGGACTATGGCTACACCTTC. It specifies CASTTGDYGYTF.

V is TRBV10-1 and J is TRBJ2-5; 10 bases match TRBD1. The germline CDR1 and CDR2 sequences are WNHNN and SYGVQD (reference sequence). The length of the CDR3 is 15 residues. The J segment lost 5 bases and the V segment lost 4 bases, leaving 7 bases of the junction unmatched. CDR3 sequence reads: CASSVGQGNFETQYF. The CDR3 DNA sequence: TGCGCCAGCAGTGTGGGACAGGGGAATTTTGAGACCCAGTACTTC.

The CDR3 DNA follows: TGCGCCAGCAGCCAAGTGCGCACTAATGAAAAACTGTTTTTT. Protein: CASSQVRTNEKLFF. V gene TRBV4-1 combines with J gene TRBJ1-4; D is ambiguous. Germline V gives CDR1 MGHRA, CDR2 YSYEKL. Between the trimmed V and J ends, which lost 1 base and 2 bases, there was a span of 5 bases. This CDR3 is built from 14 residues.

J is TRBJ2-2 and V is TRBV7-3; the match to TRBD1 covers 8 bases. Germline V gives CDR1 SGHTA, CDR2 FQGTGA. The CDR3 covers 15 residues. The V gene end was trimmed by 5 bases and the J gene end by 5 bases; junction bases not matched to a gene: 7. CDR3 DNA: TGTGCCAGCAGCCCCGGACAGGGAGGAACCGGGGAGCTGTTTTTT. Encoded protein: CASSPGQGGTGELFF.

This clone was seen more than once but under ten times. The chain recombines TRBV5-1 with TRBJ2-2; 12 bases map to TRBD1. CDR1 and CDR2 from the germline V gene are SGHRS and YFSETQ. Unmatched junction bases numbered 9, after V lost 5 bases and J lost 7 bases. This CDR3 spans 16 amino acids. In DNA form, the CDR3 reads TGCGCCAGCAGTACCGGGACAGGGGGCGCAGGCGGGGAGCTGTTTTTT. This encodes CASSTGTGGAGGELFF.

The chain has TRBV19 and TRBJ1-5; a weak D match, TRBD1 (6 bases). The CDR3 runs to 15 residues. V lost 7 bases and J 2 bases, leaving 15 bases between the germline ends. CDR1 is LNHDA and CDR2 is SQIVND in the germline V gene (reference sequence). CDR3 sequence (DNA): TGTGCCAGTAAAAACAGGGAGGGACGCAATCAGCCCCAGCATTTT. Amino acid sequence: CASKNREGRNQPQHF.

The rearrangement joins TRBV19 to TRBJ2-7; 9 bases fit TRBD2. V was pared by 1 base and J by 2 bases, with 3 bases of the junction left unmatched. The length of the CDR3 is 15 residues. The germline gives CDR1 LNHDA, CDR2 SQIVND (reference sequence). CDR3 sequence: CASSIGTSVPYEQYF. The CDR3 region has the DNA TGTGCCAGTAGTATAGGGACTAGCGTGCCCTACGAGCAGTACTTC. Full variable domain (rest looked up from reference TRBV19 and TRBJ2-7): DGGITQSPKYLFRKEGQNVTLSCEQNLNHDAMYWYRQDPGQGLRLIYYSQIVNDFQKGDIAEGYSVSREKKESFPLTVTSAQKNPTAFYLCASSIGTSVPYEQYFGPGTRLTVT.

The chain is built from TRBV20-1 and TRBJ1-2; no firm D call. This CDR3 contains 13 residues. Germline V gene data show CDR1 as DFQATT and CDR2 as SNEGSKA (reference sequence). The ends were cut back, 3 bases at V and 8 bases at J, with 16 bases in the middle. CDR3 protein: CSASPPASGGYTF. The CDR3 DNA follows: TGCAGTGCTAGTCCCCCGGCATCCGGGGGCTACACCTTC.

This clone was counted between two and nine times. This chain uses TRBV9 with TRBJ2-1; D may be TRBD1 (6 bases). V was trimmed by 0 bases and J by 4 bases, leaving 11 bases between them. CDR3 length: 15 amino acids. Germline V gene data show CDR1 as SGDLS and CDR2 as YYNGEE. CDR3 region: CASSVVPQGYNEQFF. The CDR3 DNA follows: TGTGCCAGCAGCGTAGTACCCCAGGGGTACAATGAGCAGTTCTTC.

This chain uses TRBV5-6 with TRBJ2-7; weak D call: TRBD1 (5 bases). V dropped 6 bases and J dropped 6 bases, with 19 bases sitting between them. This CDR3 has 14 amino acids. Germline loops: CDR1 SGHDT, CDR2 YYEEEE. The CDR3 reads CASTSTITGAEQYF. The CDR3 region has the DNA TGTGCCAGCACCTCCACAATAACAGGTGCCGAGCAGTACTTC.

The chain joins TRBV30 to TRBJ2-7, with D maybe TRBD1 (6 bases). Trimming shortened V by 2 bases and J by 6 bases, and 26 bases separated the two germline ends. The CDR3 spans 17 residues. CDR1 and CDR2 from the germline V gene are GTSNPN and SVGIG (reference sequence). The CDR3 nucleotides are TGTGCCTGGAGTTTCCCAGGGGCCCGGGACCCCTCTTGCGAGCAGTACTTC. This translates into CAWSFPGARDPSCEQYF.

The rearrangement joins TRBV6-4 to TRBJ1-1; tentative D call: TRBD1 (5 bases). V shed 6 bases and J shed 4 bases, with 12 bases lying between them. CDR3 length equals 13 residues. Germline values: CDR1 MRHNA, CDR2 SNTAGT. CDR3 in amino acids: CASSVQGGTEAFF. CDR3 coding DNA: TGTGCCAGCAGCGTCCAGGGCGGCACTGAAGCTTTCTTT.

The V and J genes are TRBV12-5 and TRBJ1-6; 7 bases align to TRBD1. CDR1 is LGHNT and CDR2 is FRNRAP in the germline V gene. The CDR3 consists of 13 residues. Trimming removed 6 bases from V and 8 bases from J; junction bases left unmatched: 4. The CDR3 DNA sequence: TGTGCTAGTGGCGACAGGGTTGATTCACCCCTCCACTTT. It encodes CASGDRVDSPLHF.

This clone appeared a few times. The chain uses TRBV4-1 and TRBJ1-1; the D gene is possibly TRBD1 (5 bases). The CDR3 length is 14 residues. The germline V and J ends were trimmed by 5 bases and 0 bases, with 10 bases remaining between them. CDR1 is MGHRA and CDR2 is YSYEKL in the germline V gene. CDR3 bases: TGCGCCAGCAGCACGGGGGGAATGAACACTGAAGCTTTCTTT. Amino acids: CASSTGGMNTEAFF.

The chain has TRBV12-3 or TRBV12-4 and TRBJ1-5; no clear D gene. Trimming cost V 7 bases and J 5 bases, with 12 bases left between them. The CDR3 sequence is 13 residues long. The CDR3 sequence is CASTPGVDQPQHF. CDR3 in DNA: TGTGCCAGCACTCCGGGTGTAGATCAGCCCCAGCATTTT.

The chain has TRBV24-1 and TRBJ2-1; no reliable D call. The germline V and J ends were trimmed by 4 bases and 0 bases, with 12 bases remaining between them. The CDR3 totals 16 residues. CDR1 and CDR2 from the germline V gene are KGHDR and SFDVKD. CDR3 nucleotides: TGTGCCACCAGTGACCCAAGCCGTAGCTCCTACAATGAGCAGTTCTTC. This gives the protein CATSDPSRSSYNEQFF.

As concerns this clone: The junction departs from germline at one end; a sequencing error may be responsible. V gene TRBV7-9 combines with J gene TRBJ1-1; 8 bases are a match to TRBD1. This CDR3 is 15 amino acids long. Germline-derived CDR1 and CDR2 are SEHNR and FQNEAQ (reference sequence). Written as DNA, the CDR3 is TGTGCCACCAGCCGCACAGGGGGTGGTGACACTGAAGCTTTCTTT. Protein sequence: CATSRTGGGDTEAFF. The full variable domain, in which reference TRBV7-9 and TRBJ1-1 provide the parts outside the CDR3, is DTGVSQNPRHKITKRGQNVTFRCDPISEHNRLYWYRQTLGQGPEFLTYFQNEAQLEKSRLLSDRFSAERPKGSFSTLEIQRTEQGDSAMYLCATSRTGGGDTEAFFGQGTRLTVV.

The chain links TRBV11-2 to TRBJ1-3, with D tentatively TRBD1 (5 bases). CDR1 is SGHAT, CDR2 FQNNGV, per germline. The CDR3 extends over 15 amino acids. The V end lost 5 bases, the J end lost 2 bases, and 13 bases lay between the germline ends. The CDR3, as DNA: TGTGCCAGCAGCCGCGGGGGATATACTGGAAACACCATATATTTT. This sequence encodes CASSRGGYTGNTIYF.

The V call is TRBV10-3, the J call TRBJ2-3; D is perhaps TRBD1 (6 bases). This CDR3 is built from 14 residues. Germline V gene data show CDR1 as ENHRY and CDR2 as SYGVKD. V was trimmed by 6 bases and J by 1 base, leaving 11 bases between them. This CDR3 reads CAIRTGDRTDTQYF. The DNA for the CDR3 is TGTGCCATCAGGACAGGAGATCGCACAGATACGCAGTATTTT.

The rearrangement uses TRBV9 and TRBJ2-5, with a tentative D call TRBD1 (8 bases). In germline, CDR1 is SGDLS, CDR2 YYNGEE. Trimming stripped 3 bases from V and 3 bases from J, with 18 bases between. This CDR3 has 16 residues. In DNA form, the CDR3 reads TGTGCCAGCAGCGCACGACAGGGGAGCGGGGAAGAGACCCAGTACTTC. It is translated as CASSARQGSGEETQYF. The full variable domain, with the rest looked up from reference TRBV9 and TRBJ2-5, is DSGVTQTPKHLITATGQRVTLRCSPRSGDLSVYWYQQSLDQGLQFLIQYYNGEERAKGNILERFSAQQFPDLHSELNLSSLELGDSALYFCASSARQGSGEETQYFGPGTRLLVL.

This chain links TRBV2 with TRBJ2-7, with D possibly TRBD1 on 6 matching bases. Trimming shortened V by 7 bases and J by 3 bases, and 16 bases separated the two germline ends. Germline V gene sequence: CDR1 SNHLY, CDR2 FYNNEI. This CDR3 region has 14 residues. The CDR3 spells CASTSSGDLYEQYF. The DNA of the CDR3 is TGTGCCAGCACGTCTTCAGGGGATCTCTACGAGCAGTACTTC.

The gene calls are TRBV6-5 and TRBJ1-1, with D perhaps matching TRBD1 (5 bases). V gave up 6 bases and J gave up 4 bases, with 9 bases separating them. Per germline, CDR1 MNHEY and CDR2 SVGAGI. CDR3 length: 12 residues. The CDR3 loop reads CASRAGITEAFF. CDR3 nucleotide sequence: TGTGCCAGCAGGGCAGGGATCACTGAAGCTTTCTTT.